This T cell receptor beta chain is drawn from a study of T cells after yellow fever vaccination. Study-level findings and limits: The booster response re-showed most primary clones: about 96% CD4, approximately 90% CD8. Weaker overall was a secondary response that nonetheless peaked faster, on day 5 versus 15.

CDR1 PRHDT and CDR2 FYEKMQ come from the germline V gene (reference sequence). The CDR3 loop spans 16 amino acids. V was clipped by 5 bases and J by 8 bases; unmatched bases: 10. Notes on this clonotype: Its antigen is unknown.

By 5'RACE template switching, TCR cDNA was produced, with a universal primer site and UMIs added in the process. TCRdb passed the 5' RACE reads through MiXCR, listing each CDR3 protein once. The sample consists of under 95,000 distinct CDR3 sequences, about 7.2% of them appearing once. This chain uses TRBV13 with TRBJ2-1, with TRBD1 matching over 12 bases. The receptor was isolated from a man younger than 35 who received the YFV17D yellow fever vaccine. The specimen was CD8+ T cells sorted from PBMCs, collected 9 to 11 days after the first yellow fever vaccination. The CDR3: CASSTEGTGGGDEQFF. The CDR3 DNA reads TGTGCCAGCAGCACTGAAGGGACAGGGGGCGGAGATGAGCAGTTCTTC.